Reported below is one T cell receptor (beta chain). This specimen comes from a study of beta chain features in type 1 diabetes. The authors reverse transcribed all of the isolated RNA, so sequencing captured expressed TCRB transcripts. Some clones are missing from TCRdb's copy, which holds only in-frame ones; the method was immunoSEQ multiplex PCR. Here the sample spans roughly 170,000 clones, around an eighth being singletons. This TCR derives from a woman in her late teens or twenties in good health. The sequenced material came from central memory CD4+ T cells from blood.

In nucleotides, the CDR3 is TGCGCCAGCAGCCAAGATCTTTCCGGTTCTGGGGCCAACGTCCTGACTTTC. Translation gives CASSQDLSGSGANVLTF. The rearrangement uses TRBV4-1 and TRBJ2-6, with D uncertain. This CDR3 comprises 17 residues. CDR1 is MGHRA and CDR2 is YSYEKL in the germline V gene. V shed 0 bases and J shed 1 base, with 10 bases lying between them.